This T cell receptor beta chain appears in the sequencing data of a study of T cell repertoires in cytomegalovirus infection. Study at large: A matching HLA type, together with CMV infection, was signaled by public TCR beta signatures.

Study-level results: The ex vivo response showed dominance by HLA-C-restricted CMV-specific TCR beta clonotypes.

This clonotype was counted ten times or more. Its antigen remains unidentified. Germline CDR1 is SGHTA and CDR2 is FQGNSA. Trimming shortened V by 2 bases and J by 3 bases, and 8 bases separated the two germline ends. The CDR3 covers 14 residues. TCRdb fed the reads into MiXCR, producing one record per CDR3 protein. The data contain about 400,000 distinct CDR3 sequences, 15% to 20% of them singletons. Sequencing used PBMCs. V gene TRBV7-2 combines with J gene TRBJ1-5; no reliable D call. The receptor was derived from a human donor in good health (CMV status not recorded). Some clones in this sample may be carry-over from other donors' samples. CDR3 sequence (DNA): TGTGCCAGCAGCTTAATCGGCATCAATCAGCCCCAGCATTTT. This gives the protein CASSLIGINQPQHF.